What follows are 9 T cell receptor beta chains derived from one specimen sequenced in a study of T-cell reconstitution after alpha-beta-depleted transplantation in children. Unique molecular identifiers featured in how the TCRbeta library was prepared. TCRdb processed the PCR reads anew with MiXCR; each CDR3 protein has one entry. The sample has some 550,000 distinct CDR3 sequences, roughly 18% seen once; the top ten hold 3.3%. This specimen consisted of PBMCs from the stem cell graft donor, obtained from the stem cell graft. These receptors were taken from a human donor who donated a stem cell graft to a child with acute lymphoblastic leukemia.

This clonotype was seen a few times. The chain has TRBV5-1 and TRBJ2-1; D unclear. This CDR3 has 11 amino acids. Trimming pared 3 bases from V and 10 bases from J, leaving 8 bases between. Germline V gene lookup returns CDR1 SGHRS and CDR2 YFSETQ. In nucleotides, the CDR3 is TGCGCCAGCAGCTGGGAAGGGGAGCAGTTCTTC. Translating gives CASSWEGEQFF.

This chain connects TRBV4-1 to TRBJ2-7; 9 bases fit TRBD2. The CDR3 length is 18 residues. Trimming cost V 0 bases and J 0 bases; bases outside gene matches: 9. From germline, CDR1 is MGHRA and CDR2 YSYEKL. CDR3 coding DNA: TGCGCCAGCAGCCAAGATGTTGGTTTAGCGGGAGCCTCCTACGAGCAGTACTTC. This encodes CASSQDVGLAGASYEQYF.

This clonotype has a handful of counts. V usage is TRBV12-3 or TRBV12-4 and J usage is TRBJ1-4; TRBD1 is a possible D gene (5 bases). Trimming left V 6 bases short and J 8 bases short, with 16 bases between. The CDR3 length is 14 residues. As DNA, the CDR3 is TGTGCCAGCAGCATCGACAGAGGACCGGAAAAACTGTTTTTT. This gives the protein CASSIDRGPEKLFF.

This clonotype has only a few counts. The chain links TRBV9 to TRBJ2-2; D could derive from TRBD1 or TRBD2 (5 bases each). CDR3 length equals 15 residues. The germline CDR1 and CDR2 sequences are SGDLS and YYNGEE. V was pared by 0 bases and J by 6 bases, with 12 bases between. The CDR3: CASSVGGSIAGELFF. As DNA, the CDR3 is TGTGCCAGCAGCGTAGGGGGGTCCATTGCCGGGGAGCTGTTTTTT.

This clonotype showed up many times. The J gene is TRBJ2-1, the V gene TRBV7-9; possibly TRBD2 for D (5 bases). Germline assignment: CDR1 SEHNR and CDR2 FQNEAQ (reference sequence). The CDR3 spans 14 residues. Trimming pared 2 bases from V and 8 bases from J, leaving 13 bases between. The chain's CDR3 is CASSLLAGVDEQFF. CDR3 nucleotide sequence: TGTGCCAGCAGCTTATTGGCCGGGGTGGATGAGCAGTTCTTC.

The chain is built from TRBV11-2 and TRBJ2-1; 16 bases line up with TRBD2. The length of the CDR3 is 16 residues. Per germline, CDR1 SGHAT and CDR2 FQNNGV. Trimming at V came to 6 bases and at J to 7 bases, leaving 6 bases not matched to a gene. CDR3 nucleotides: TGTGCCAGCAGGCCGGGACTAGCGGGAGGGCCGAATGAGCAGTTCTTC. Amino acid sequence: CASRPGLAGGPNEQFF. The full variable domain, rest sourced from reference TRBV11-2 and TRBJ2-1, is EAGVAQSPRYKIIEKRQSVAFWCNPISGHATLYWYQQILGQGPKLLIQFQNNGVVDDSQLPKDRFSAERLKGVDSTLKIQPAKLEDSAVYLCASRPGLAGGPNEQFFGPGTRLTVL.

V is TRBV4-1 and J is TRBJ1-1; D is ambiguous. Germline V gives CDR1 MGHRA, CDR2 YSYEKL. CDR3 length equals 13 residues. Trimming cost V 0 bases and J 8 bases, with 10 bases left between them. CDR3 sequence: CASSQDGGLEAFF. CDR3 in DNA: TGCGCCAGCAGCCAAGACGGCGGCTTAGAAGCTTTCTTT.

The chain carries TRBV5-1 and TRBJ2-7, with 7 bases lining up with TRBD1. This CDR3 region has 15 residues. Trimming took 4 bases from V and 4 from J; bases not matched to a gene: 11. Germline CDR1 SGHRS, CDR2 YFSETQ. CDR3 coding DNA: TGCGCCAGCAGCCGACCGGCACAGGGGTTGTACGAGCAGTACTTC. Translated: CASSRPAQGLYEQYF. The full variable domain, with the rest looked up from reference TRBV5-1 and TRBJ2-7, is KAGVTQTPRYLIKTRGQQVTLSCSPISGHRSVSWYQQTPGQGLQFLFEYFSETQRNKGNFPGRFSGRQFSNSRSEMNVSTLELGDSALYLCASSRPAQGLYEQYFGPGTRLTVT.

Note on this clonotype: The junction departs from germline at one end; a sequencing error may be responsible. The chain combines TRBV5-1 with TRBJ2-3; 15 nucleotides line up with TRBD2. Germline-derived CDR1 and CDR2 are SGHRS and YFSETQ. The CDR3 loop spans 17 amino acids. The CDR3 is CASSGGRGLAGGDAQYF. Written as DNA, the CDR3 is TGCGCCAGCAGCGGAGGAAGGGGACTAGCGGGAGGAGATGCGCAGTATTTT.